The 24 T cell receptor beta chains listed next were all sequenced from one sample in a study of T cell responses to AZD1222 COVID-19 vaccine. Produced via immunoSEQ multiplex PCR; TCRdb's table is partial and in-frame only. This sample has around 150,000 clones, with more than 75% found just once. The material was peripheral blood, obtained 28 days after the second AZD1222 dose. All receptors derive from an adult who received the AZD1222 COVID-19 vaccine.

The V call is TRBV5-1, the J call TRBJ1-6; TRBD1 agrees at 9 bases. The germline V gene has CDR1 SGHRS and CDR2 YFSETQ. The junction had 7 bases not matched to a gene; V was cut back by 0 bases and J by 9 bases. CDR3 length: 16 residues. This CDR3 reads CASSLAGDRVVSPLHF. In DNA form, the CDR3 reads TGCGCCAGCAGCTTGGCAGGGGACAGGGTTGTTTCACCCCTCCACTTT.

A note on this clone: The identical CDR3 is also encoded by other nucleotide sequences in the sample. This chain joins TRBV19 and TRBJ1-4; D remains ambiguous. The germline CDR1 and CDR2 sequences are LNHDA and SQIVND (reference sequence). The ends were cut back, 4 bases at V and 0 bases at J, with 6 bases in the middle. CDR3 length: 14 residues. The CDR3 is CASSRFTTNEKLFF. CDR3 nucleotide sequence: TGTGCCAGTAGTAGGTTCACAACTAATGAAAAACTGTTTTTT.

The CDR3 DNA reads as TGTGCCAGCAGTGAAAGGCAGTACAATGAGCAGTTCTTC. Its protein is CASSERQYNEQFF. V gene TRBV6-1 combines with J gene TRBJ2-1; D is uncertain. The V gene's germline CDR1 is MNHNS and CDR2 SASEGT. This CDR3 spans 13 amino acids. V was pared by 2 bases and J by 4 bases, with 6 bases between.

J is TRBJ2-1 and V is TRBV6-6; unclear D gene. Germline V gene data show CDR1 as MNHNY and CDR2 as SVGAGI (reference sequence). There are 12 residues in the CDR3. V was shortened by 5 bases and J by 12 bases, with 14 bases between the two germline ends. CDR3 sequence reads: CASSLLGSGQFF. The CDR3 DNA follows: TGTGCCAGCAGTCTCCTGGGTTCTGGGCAGTTCTTC.

This clone was counted a few times. V gene TRBV2 combines with J gene TRBJ2-7; TRBD2 agrees at 9 bases. The CDR3 is 14 residues long. The V gene's germline CDR1 is SNHLY and CDR2 FYNNEI. Trimming cost V 2 bases and J 7 bases; bases outside gene matches: 6. The CDR3 loop reads CASSERRGGREQYF. The DNA of the CDR3 is TGTGCCAGCAGTGAAAGGCGGGGGGGGCGAGAGCAGTACTTC.

This chain uses TRBV7-9 with TRBJ1-2, with 7 bases aligning to TRBD1. The CDR3 is 14 amino acids. Germline V gives CDR1 SEHNR, CDR2 FQNEAQ (reference sequence). V was clipped by 2 bases and J by 8 bases; unmatched bases: 8. This CDR3 reads CASSLYAGGDGYTF. The CDR3 DNA sequence: TGTGCCAGCAGCTTATATGCAGGGGGAGACGGCTACACCTTC.

This clone has a single count. This sequence joins TRBV11-2 and TRBJ1-6; D not certain. This CDR3 is built from 16 residues. Between the trimmed V and J ends, which lost 7 bases and 9 bases, there was a span of 22 bases. In germline, CDR1 is SGHAT, CDR2 FQNNGV. For the CDR3, the DNA is TGTGCCAGCACCCGTTTTGTGGGCGGCCTAAGTTCACCCCTCCACTTT. This codes for CASTRFVGGLSSPLHF.

In this sample, this clone turned up once. The chain uses TRBV2 and TRBJ1-1, with TRBD1 identical over 8 bases. CDR1 and CDR2 (germline): SNHLY, FYNNEI. Trimming took 6 bases from V and 1 from J; bases not matched to a gene: 7. CDR3 length equals 15 residues. The CDR3: CASRLQGGPNTEAFF. The CDR3 nucleotides are TGTGCCAGCAGGCTACAGGGGGGCCCGAACACTGAAGCTTTCTTT.

The chain carries TRBV9 and TRBJ2-3, with TRBD2 identical over 11 bases. Germline V CDR1 and CDR2: SGDLS, YYNGEE. Trimming removed 0 bases from V and 4 bases from J; junction bases left unmatched: 4. The CDR3 length is 16 residues. As DNA, the CDR3 is TGTGCCAGCAGCGTAGCTGGGACTAGCGGCGCAGATACGCAGTATTTT. This sequence encodes CASSVAGTSGADTQYF.

The V call is TRBV11-2, the J call TRBJ2-7; 8 bases match TRBD2. CDR1 SGHAT and CDR2 FQNNGV come from the germline V gene. The V gene end was trimmed by 2 bases and the J gene end by 9 bases; junction bases not matched to a gene: 21. The CDR3 runs to 18 residues. CDR3: CASSLRTSSNDPALGQYF. CDR3 DNA: TGTGCCAGCAGCTTACGGACTAGCAGCAACGATCCGGCCTTAGGGCAGTACTTC.

V is TRBV15 and J is TRBJ1-3; D gene uncertain. V was clipped by 5 bases and J by 0 bases, with 5 bases between them. The CDR3 is made up of 13 amino acids. The germline V gene has CDR1 LNHNV and CDR2 YYDKDF (reference sequence). The CDR3 sequence is CATSFGSGNTIYF. Written as DNA, the CDR3 is TGTGCCACCAGCTTCGGCTCTGGAAACACCATATATTTT.

The chain couples TRBV10-3 to TRBJ1-4; perhaps TRBD1 as D (5 bases). Per the germline V gene, CDR1 is ENHRY and CDR2 is SYGVKD. This CDR3 contains 14 residues. With 10 bases removed from V and 5 bases from J, the gap between germline ends came to 17 bases. The CDR3 DNA sequence: TGTGCCAGCCGGGACCCGGGTACGAATGAAAAACTGTTTTTT. Translated: CASRDPGTNEKLFF.

The chain has TRBV6-5 and TRBJ1-2; D call uncertain. CDR3 length equals 11 residues. V dropped 7 bases and J dropped 4 bases, with 7 bases sitting between them. Germline loops: CDR1 MNHEY, CDR2 SVGAGI. The CDR3 region has the DNA TGTGCCAGCACGGAAGGCTATGGCTACACCTTC. This codes for CASTEGYGYTF.

This clone has a handful of counts. The chain uses TRBV14 and TRBJ2-7; D possibly corresponds to TRBD2 (5 bases). The CDR3 has 11 amino acids. CDR1 is SGHDN, CDR2 FVKESK, per germline. Deletions cut 3 bases from V and 6 bases from J, with 6 bases between. CDR3 sequence reads: CASSHRGEQYF. CDR3 nucleotide sequence: TGTGCCAGCAGCCACCGGGGCGAGCAGTACTTC.

The chain carries TRBV3-1 (or the pseudogene TRBV3-2) and TRBJ2-3; TRBD1 is a possible D gene (5 bases). CDR3 size: 15 residues. Germline CDR1 and CDR2: LGHDT and YNNKEL (reference sequence). Trimming removed 4 bases from V and 2 bases from J, with 13 bases in between. This CDR3 is CASSLPRGTTDTQYF. CDR3 DNA: TGTGCCAGCAGCCTCCCAAGGGGAACCACAGATACGCAGTATTTT.

The rearrangement links TRBV3-1 (or the pseudogene TRBV3-2) to TRBJ2-7; D perhaps matches TRBD2 (6 bases). Germline assignment: CDR1 LGHDT and CDR2 YNNKEL (reference sequence). Trimming took 4 bases from V and 3 from J, leaving 10 bases between them. This CDR3 has 13 residues. CDR3 nucleotides: TGTGCCAGCAGCCTCGCGGGGAACTACGAGCAGTACTTC. This gives the protein CASSLAGNYEQYF.

The V call is TRBV7-2, the J call TRBJ1-6, with no clear D. Germline lookup yields CDR1 SGHTA and CDR2 FQGNSA. With 6 bases removed from V and 10 bases from J, the gap between germline ends came to 10 bases. The CDR3 totals 12 residues. This CDR3 is CASRLEGSPLHF. DNA for the CDR3: TGTGCCAGCAGACTTGAAGGCTCACCCCTCCACTTT.

This clone was observed a few times. The V call is TRBV27, the J call TRBJ1-2, with D possibly matching TRBD1 (5 bases). Germline V gene lookup returns CDR1 MNHEY and CDR2 SMNVEV (reference sequence). Trimming took off 3 bases at V and 10 bases at J, with 15 bases between the two ends. This CDR3 has 13 amino acids. DNA of the CDR3: TGTGCCAGCAGTTTTGGGGGGGATGGCGTCTACACCTTC. The encoded protein is CASSFGGDGVYTF.

This chain joins TRBV18 and TRBJ2-3; 7 positions match TRBD2. There are 14 residues in the CDR3. Germline CDR1 and CDR2: KGHSH and LQKENI. J lost 2 bases, V lost 2 bases, and 1 base had no gene match. Here the CDR3 DNA reads TGTGCCAGCTCACCAGGGGACTACACAGATACGCAGTATTTT. This gives the protein CASSPGDYTDTQYF.

This chain connects TRBV7-9 to TRBJ1-2; no clear D. The CDR3 length is 15 residues. V gave up 0 bases and J gave up 6 bases, with 14 bases separating them. The germline V gene encodes CDR1 SEHNR and CDR2 FQNEAQ (reference sequence). In nucleotides, the CDR3 is TGTGCCAGCAGCTTAGCGCCTCTGGGAGACGATGGCTACACCTTC. Translation gives CASSLAPLGDDGYTF. Variable domain in full (rest from reference TRBV7-9 and TRBJ1-2): DTGVSQNPRHKITKRGQNVTFRCDPISEHNRLYWYRQTLGQGPEFLTYFQNEAQLEKSRLLSDRFSAERPKGSFSTLEIQRTEQGDSAMYLCASSLAPLGDDGYTFGSGTRLTVV.

V is TRBV6-1 and J is TRBJ1-5; no reliable D call. The V and J ends lost 3 bases and 6 bases respectively, with 9 bases between them. Germline V gives CDR1 MNHNS, CDR2 SASEGT. The CDR3 runs 13 residues. DNA of the CDR3: TGTGCCAGCAGTGAGGGCCCGGGTCAGCCCCAGCATTTT. This translates into CASSEGPGQPQHF.

This clone was picked up one time. The chain uses TRBV6-5 and TRBJ2-1, with 7 bases aligning to TRBD1. V dropped 10 bases and J dropped 6; count of bases not matched to a gene: 15. In germline, CDR1 is MNHEY, CDR2 SVGAGI. This CDR3 spans 15 amino acids. CDR3 loop: CATTIRDRDLNEQFF. CDR3 coding DNA: TGTGCCACCACGATCCGAGACAGGGACCTCAATGAGCAGTTCTTC.

V gene TRBV14 combines with J gene TRBJ1-2; no firm D call. Germline V CDR1 and CDR2: SGHDN, FVKESK. V gave up 0 bases and J gave up 6 bases, with 11 bases separating them. There are 14 residues in the CDR3. The CDR3: CASSQDPGRDGYTF. The CDR3, as DNA: TGTGCCAGCAGCCAAGATCCCGGACGTGATGGCTACACCTTC.

This chain uses TRBV11-2 with TRBJ2-6; no definite D call. In germline, CDR1 is SGHAT, CDR2 FQNNGV. This CDR3 spans 15 amino acids. Trimming removed 5 bases at V and 0 bases at J, with 8 bases between. DNA for the CDR3: TGTGCCAGCAGCGTATACAGCTCTGGGGCCAACGTCCTGACTTTC. This sequence encodes CASSVYSSGANVLTF.